Described below is a single TCR beta chain sequence and its context. This sample stems from a study of T-cell memory formation after mild COVID-19. Study in general: The two donors had largely donor-specific TCR clusters.

Germline assignment: CDR1 SGHTA and CDR2 FQGNSA. This CDR3 is 14 amino acids long. Trimming cost V 5 bases and J 6 bases, with 15 bases left between them. In TCRdb, the 5' RACE reads were re-called with MiXCR into one record per CDR3 protein. The sample has 130,000 to 150,000 distinct CDR3 sequences, over 15% seen once. The sample taken for sequencing was PBMCs or a T cell subset sorted from them (not recorded which). The chain employs TRBV7-2 and TRBJ2-3; D remains ambiguous. The origin of this receptor is an adult woman who had mild COVID-19 (a few samples of this study predate the infection). Cell type and time point are not known. In DNA form, the CDR3 reads TGTGCCAGCAGCCGACCCCCCTTAGGGGATACGCAGTATTTT. Translation: CASSRPPLGDTQYF.